A single sample is the source of the 11 T cell receptor beta chains below, sequenced in a study of shared clonotypes between healthy human individuals (dated by TCRdb to about 2020). The library was built by means of the immunoSEQ multiplex PCR assay. As stored in TCRdb, this immuneACCESS dataset retains in-frame rearrangements with V and J assigned. A fraction of the clones does not appear; measured against another copy, unresolved V genes explain less than half of the discrepancy, and the remainder lacks a known reason. This sample holds roughly 2.5 million clones; more than 90% were observed only once. Together, the top ten hold over 0.12% of the sample. Material: naive CD4+ T cells sorted from blood. The sample's cell subset or site, from its label and the paper: CD45RA+ positively selected. These receptors were taken from a man younger than 30 in good health.

V is TRBV15 and J is TRBJ2-7; D is unclear. The length of the CDR3 is 15 residues. V was shortened by 0 bases and J by 0 bases, with 9 bases between the two germline ends. Germline CDR1 and CDR2: LNHNV and YYDKDF (reference sequence). The CDR3 loop is CATSRDILISYEQYF. The CDR3 DNA is TGTGCCACCAGCAGAGATATCTTAATCTCCTACGAGCAGTACTTC.

This clone was seen more than once but under ten times. The chain employs TRBV6-1 and TRBJ2-4; TRBD1 is a possible D gene (5 bases). Germline V gene lookup returns CDR1 MNHNS and CDR2 SASEGT. The length of the CDR3 is 13 residues. Trimming took off 6 bases at V and 6 bases at J, with 12 bases between the two ends. CDR3 protein: CASSPLGPNIQYF. CDR3 bases: TGTGCCAGCAGCCCTCTGGGGCCAAACATTCAGTACTTC.

The chain uses TRBV2 and TRBJ2-7; D is uncertain. Trimming left V 3 bases short and J 1 base short, with 13 bases between. Per the germline V gene, CDR1 is SNHLY and CDR2 is FYNNEI. The CDR3 is 15 amino acids. The CDR3 nucleotides read TGTGCCAGCAGTGACCCGGAATTTGCTTCCTACGAGCAGTACTTC. Residues: CASSDPEFASYEQYF. The full variable domain, completed using reference TRBV2 and TRBJ2-7, is EPEVTQTPSHQVTQMGQEVILRCVPISNHLYFYWYRQILGQKVEFLVSFYNNEISEKSEIFDDQFSVERPDGSNFTLKIRSTKLEDSAMYFCASSDPEFASYEQYFGPGTRLTVT.

This clone has just one count. J is TRBJ2-2 and V is TRBV5-1; 7 positions agree with TRBD1. Trimming removed 4 bases from V and 1 base from J; junction bases left unmatched: 13. CDR3 length: 18 residues. Germline V gives CDR1 SGHRS, CDR2 YFSETQ. The CDR3 here is CASSPPPGQYLNTGELFF. The CDR3 bases are TGCGCCAGCAGCCCGCCCCCGGGACAGTATTTGAACACCGGGGAGCTGTTTTTT.

The CDR3 DNA follows: TGTGCCAGCTCACCAGGACACACGAACACCGGGGAGCTGTTTTTT. Residues: CASSPGHTNTGELFF. The chain links TRBV18 to TRBJ2-2; possible D gene TRBD1, 5 bases. Per the germline V gene, CDR1 is KGHSH and CDR2 is LQKENI. V lost 2 bases and J lost 0, with 7 bases in between. CDR3 length: 15 amino acids.

The chain joins TRBV19 to TRBJ2-3; tentative D call: TRBD1 (6 bases). CDR1 is LNHDA and CDR2 is SQIVND in the germline V gene (reference sequence). Trimming took off 0 bases at V and 4 bases at J, with 11 bases between the two ends. This CDR3 has 15 amino acids. CDR3 nucleotides: TGTGCCAGTAGTATAGAAGGGGGTTGGTCAGATACGCAGTATTTT. Protein sequence: CASSIEGGWSDTQYF.

The chain couples TRBV5-6 to TRBJ1-2, with 11 bases aligning to TRBD1. With 4 bases clipped from V and 8 bases from J, the junction kept 4 bases outside the gene matches. This CDR3 has 13 amino acids. The germline CDR1 and CDR2 sequences are SGHDT and YYEEEE. The CDR3 sequence: CASSPRTGGGYTF. CDR3 nucleotide sequence: TGTGCCAGCAGCCCCCGGACAGGGGGCGGCTACACCTTC.

The genes are TRBV5-4 and TRBJ2-1; D is uncertain. V lost 4 bases and J lost 6, with 8 bases in between. CDR1 is SGHNT, CDR2 YYREEE, per germline (reference sequence). CDR3 size: 12 residues. The CDR3 spells CASSRVSNEQFF. CDR3 coding DNA: TGTGCCAGCAGCCGGGTATCCAATGAGCAGTTCTTC.

As to this clone: Since a much larger clone is just one base distant, this may be a read error. The chain employs TRBV13 and TRBJ2-3; D is unclear. CDR1 PRHDT and CDR2 FYEKMQ come from the germline V gene (reference sequence). The CDR3 is 11 residues long. Trimming left V 3 bases short and J 2 bases short, with 0 bases between. CDR3 bases: TGTGCCAGCAGCTTCACAGATACGCAGTATTTT. Its translation is CASSFTDTQYF.

This clone was recorded only once. V gene TRBV12-5 combines with J gene TRBJ2-7; 14 nucleotides agree with TRBD2. The CDR3 is made up of 16 amino acids. Germline loops: CDR1 LGHNT, CDR2 FRNRAP. Trimming cost V 1 base and J 4 bases; bases outside gene matches: 3. This chain's CDR3 is CASGLGGTSGSYEQYF. The CDR3 coding sequence is TGTGCTAGTGGTTTGGGCGGGACTAGCGGGAGTTACGAGCAGTACTTC. Supplemented by reference TRBV12-5 and TRBJ2-7, the full variable domain reads DARVTQTPRHKVTEMGQEVTMRCQPILGHNTVFWYRQTMMQGLELLAYFRNRAPLDDSGMPKDRFSAEMPDATLATLKIQPSEPRDSAVYFCASGLGGTSGSYEQYFGPGTRLTVT.

This clone has a single count. V and J are TRBV21-1 and TRBJ2-2; the table's TRBD2 call for D was not verified on the DNA. TRBV21-1 has pseudogene status. This CDR3 contains 19 residues. The CDR3 spells CASSRSGGARGVTAGELFF. Written as DNA, the CDR3 is TGTGCCAGCAGCAGGAGCGGGGGGGCCCGGGGCGTGACGGCCGGGGAGCTGTTTTTT.